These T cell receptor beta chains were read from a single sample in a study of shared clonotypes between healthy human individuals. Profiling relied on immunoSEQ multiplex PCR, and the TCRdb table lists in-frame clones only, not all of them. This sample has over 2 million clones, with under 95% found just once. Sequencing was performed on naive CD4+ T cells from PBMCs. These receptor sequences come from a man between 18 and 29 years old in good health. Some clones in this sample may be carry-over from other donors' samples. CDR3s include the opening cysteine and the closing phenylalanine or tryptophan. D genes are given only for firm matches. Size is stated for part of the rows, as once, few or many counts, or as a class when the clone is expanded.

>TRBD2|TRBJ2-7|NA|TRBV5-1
TGCGCCAGCAGCCCAGGGACTAGCGGGCAGGTGCAGTACTTC
CASSPGTSGQVQYF
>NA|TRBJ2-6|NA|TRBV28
TGTGCCAGCAGTCCATCCTGGGCACACCCAGGAACTAAAAGCTCTGGGGCCAACGTCCTGACTTTC
CASSPSWAHPGTKSSGANVLTF
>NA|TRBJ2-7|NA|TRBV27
TGTGCCAGCAGCCCCCCGGGGTGGAGACTCTACGAGCAGTACTTC
CASSPPGWRLYEQYF
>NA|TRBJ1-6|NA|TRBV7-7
TGTGCCAGCAGCGCTGGCGATAATTCACCCCTCCACTTT
CASSAGDNSPLHF
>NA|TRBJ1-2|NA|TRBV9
TGTGCCAGCAGCGTAGGGGGACAAAACTATGGCTACACCTTC
CASSVGGQNYGYTF
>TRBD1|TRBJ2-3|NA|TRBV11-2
TGTGCCAGCAGCTTATTTGGAGGGACAGGAATCACAGATACGCAGTATTTT
CASSLFGGTGITDTQYF
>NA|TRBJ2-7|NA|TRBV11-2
TGTGCCAGCAGCCCAGCGTTGGGGGACAACTCCTACGAGCAGTACTTC
CASSPALGDNSYEQYF
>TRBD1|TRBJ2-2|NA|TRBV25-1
TGTGCCAGCAGAAACCCCCCAGGACAGGGAGACACCGGGGAGCTGTTTTTT
CASRNPPGQGDTGELFF
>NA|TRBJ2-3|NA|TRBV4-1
TGCGCCAGCAGCCGTCTTGTAGGGGGAGTTAGCACAGATACGCAGTATTTT
CASSRLVGGVSTDTQYF
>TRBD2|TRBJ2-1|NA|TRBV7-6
TGTGCCAGCAGCTTCATCGGCGGGAGCTACAATGAGCAGTTCTTC
CASSFIGGSYNEQFF
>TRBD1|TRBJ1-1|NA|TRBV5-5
TGTGCCAGCAGCTTGGTGAGACAGGGGGAGAACACTGAAGCTTTCTTT
CASSLVRQGENTEAFF
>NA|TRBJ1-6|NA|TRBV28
TGTGCCAGCAGTTTAACGGGTCAAGGGTTGGCTTCACCCCTCCACTTT
CASSLTGQGLASPLHF
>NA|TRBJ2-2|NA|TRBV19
TGTGCCAGTAGAGACCACGGCACCGGGGAGCTGTTTTTT
CASRDHGTGELFF
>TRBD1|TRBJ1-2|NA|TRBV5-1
TGCGCCAGCAGCTTGACGACAGGGTTCTATGGCTACACCTTC
CASSLTTGFYGYTF
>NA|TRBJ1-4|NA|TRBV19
TGTGCCAGTAAACTACGGGCGTCAACTAATGAAAAACTGTTTTTT
CASKLRASTNEKLFF
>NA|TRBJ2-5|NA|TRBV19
TGTGCCAGTAGTATAGCGGCGCTAAGGGAGACCCAGTACTTC
CASSIAALRETQYF
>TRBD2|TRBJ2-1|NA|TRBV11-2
TGTGCCAGCAGCTTAGCAGGACTAGCGGGAGGAGGGTTCTTC
CASSLAGLAGGGFF
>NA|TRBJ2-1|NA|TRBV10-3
TGTGCCATCAGTGAGTCCGGCGCCACCGCACTCAATGAGCAGTTCTTC
CAISESGATALNEQFF
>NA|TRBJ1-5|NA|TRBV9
TGTGCCAGCAGCTTAGCGGGCAATCAGCCCCAGCATTTT
CASSLAGNQPQHF
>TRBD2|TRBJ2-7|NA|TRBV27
TGTGCCAGCAGTTCTACTAGCGGGAGCAACGAGCAGTACTTC
CASSSTSGSNEQYF
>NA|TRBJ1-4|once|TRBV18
TGTGCCAGCCAGTCCCGTGGCAATGAAAAACTGTTTTTT
CASQSRGNEKLFF
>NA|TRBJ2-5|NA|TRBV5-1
TGCGCCAGCAGCCTAAACCAAGAGACCCAGTACTTC
CASSLNQETQYF